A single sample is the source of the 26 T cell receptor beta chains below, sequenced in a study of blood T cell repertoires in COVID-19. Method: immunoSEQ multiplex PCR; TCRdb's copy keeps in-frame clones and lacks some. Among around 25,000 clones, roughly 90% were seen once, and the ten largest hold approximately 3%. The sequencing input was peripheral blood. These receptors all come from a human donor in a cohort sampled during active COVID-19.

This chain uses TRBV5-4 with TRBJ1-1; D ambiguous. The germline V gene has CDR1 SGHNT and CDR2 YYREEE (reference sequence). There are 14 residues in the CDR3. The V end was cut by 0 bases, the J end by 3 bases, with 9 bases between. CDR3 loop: CASSLDPLDTEAFF. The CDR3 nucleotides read TGTGCCAGCAGCTTGGACCCCTTAGACACTGAAGCTTTCTTT.

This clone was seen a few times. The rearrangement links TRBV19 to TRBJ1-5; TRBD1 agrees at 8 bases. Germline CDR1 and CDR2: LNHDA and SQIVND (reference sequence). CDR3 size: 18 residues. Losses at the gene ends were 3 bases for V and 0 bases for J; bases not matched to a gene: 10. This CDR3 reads CASSIGTGGGYSNQPQHF. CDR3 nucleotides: TGTGCCAGTAGTATCGGGACAGGTGGAGGTTATAGCAATCAGCCCCAGCATTTT. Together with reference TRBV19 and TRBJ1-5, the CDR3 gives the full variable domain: DGGITQSPKYLFRKEGQNVTLSCEQNLNHDAMYWYRQDPGQGLRLIYYSQIVNDFQKGDIAEGYSVSREKKESFPLTVTSAQKNPTAFYLCASSIGTGGGYSNQPQHFGDGTRLSIL.

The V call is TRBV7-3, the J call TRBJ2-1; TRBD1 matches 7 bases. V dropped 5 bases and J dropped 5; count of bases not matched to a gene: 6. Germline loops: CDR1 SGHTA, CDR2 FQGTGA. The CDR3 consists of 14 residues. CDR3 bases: TGTGCCAGCAGCCGTCAGCAGGGGGACAATGAGCAGTTCTTC. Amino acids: CASSRQQGDNEQFF.

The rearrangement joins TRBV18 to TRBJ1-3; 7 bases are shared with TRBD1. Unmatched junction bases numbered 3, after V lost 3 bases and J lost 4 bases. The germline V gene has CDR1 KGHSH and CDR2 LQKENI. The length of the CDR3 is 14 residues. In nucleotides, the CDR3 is TGTGCCAGCTCACCGACAGGGACGGGAAACACCATATATTTT. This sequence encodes CASSPTGTGNTIYF.

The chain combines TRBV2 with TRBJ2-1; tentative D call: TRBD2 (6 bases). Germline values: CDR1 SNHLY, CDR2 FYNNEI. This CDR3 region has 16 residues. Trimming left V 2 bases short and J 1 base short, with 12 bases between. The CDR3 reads CASSELARRSYNEQFF. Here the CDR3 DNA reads TGTGCCAGCAGTGAACTAGCGAGAAGGTCCTACAATGAGCAGTTCTTC.

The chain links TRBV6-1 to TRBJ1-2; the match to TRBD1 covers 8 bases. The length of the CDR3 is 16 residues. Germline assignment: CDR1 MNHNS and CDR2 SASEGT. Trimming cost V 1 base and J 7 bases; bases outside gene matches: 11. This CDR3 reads CASSEGQGAIHGGYTF. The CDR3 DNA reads TGTGCCAGCAGTGAAGGCCAGGGGGCGATTCATGGTGGCTACACCTTC.

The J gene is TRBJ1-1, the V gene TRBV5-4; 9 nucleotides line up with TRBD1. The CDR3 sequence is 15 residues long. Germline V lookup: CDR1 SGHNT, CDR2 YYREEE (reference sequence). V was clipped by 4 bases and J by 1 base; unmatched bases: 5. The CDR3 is CASSARTGENTEAFF. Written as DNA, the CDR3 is TGTGCCAGCAGCGCCCGGACAGGGGAGAACACTGAAGCTTTCTTT.

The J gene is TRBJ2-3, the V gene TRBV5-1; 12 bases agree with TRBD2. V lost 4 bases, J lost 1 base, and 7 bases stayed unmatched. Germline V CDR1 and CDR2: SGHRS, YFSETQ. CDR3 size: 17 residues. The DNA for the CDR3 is TGCGCCAGCAGCCGTGGACGACTAGCGGGGGGCACAGATACGCAGTATTTT. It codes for CASSRGRLAGGTDTQYF.

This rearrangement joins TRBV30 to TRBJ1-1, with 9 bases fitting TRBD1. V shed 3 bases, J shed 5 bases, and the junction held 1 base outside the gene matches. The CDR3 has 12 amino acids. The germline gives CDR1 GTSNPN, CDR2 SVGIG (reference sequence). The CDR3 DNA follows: TGTGCCTGGAGGGGACAGGGAACTGAAGCTTTCTTT. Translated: CAWRGQGTEAFF.

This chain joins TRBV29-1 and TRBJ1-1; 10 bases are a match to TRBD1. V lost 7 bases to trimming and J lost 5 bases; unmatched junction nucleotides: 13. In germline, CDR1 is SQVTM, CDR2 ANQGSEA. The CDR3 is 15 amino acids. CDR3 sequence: CSANRDRGPRTEAFF. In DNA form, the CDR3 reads TGCAGCGCGAACCGGGACAGGGGTCCTCGAACTGAAGCTTTCTTT.

The CDR3: CASSLLTGWGYTF. CDR3 DNA sequence: TGTGCCAGCAGCTTGTTGACAGGCTGGGGCTACACCTTC. The chain has TRBV5-5 and TRBJ1-2; a possible D gene is TRBD1 (6 bases). From germline, CDR1 is SGHKS and CDR2 YYEKEE (reference sequence). Trimming shortened V by 1 base and J by 8 bases, and 12 bases separated the two germline ends. The CDR3 length is 13 residues.

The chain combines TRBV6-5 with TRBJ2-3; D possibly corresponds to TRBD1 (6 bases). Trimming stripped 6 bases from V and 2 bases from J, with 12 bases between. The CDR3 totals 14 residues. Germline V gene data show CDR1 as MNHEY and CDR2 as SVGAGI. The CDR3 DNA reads TGTGCCAGCAGGATAGGACAGATCACAGATACGCAGTATTTT. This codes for CASRIGQITDTQYF.

The CDR3, as DNA: TGCAGCGTGGGGGAGCAGGGGACGGTCTCTGGGGCCAACGTCCTGACTTTC. Its translation is CSVGEQGTVSGANVLTF. This chain joins TRBV29-1 and TRBJ2-6; D might be TRBD1 (6 bases). From germline, CDR1 is SQVTM and CDR2 ANQGSEA. CDR3 size: 17 residues. The V gene lost 6 bases and the J gene lost 0 bases, with 18 bases spanning the gap. The entire variable domain, with the rest obtained from reference TRBV29-1 and TRBJ2-6, is as follows: SAVISQKPSRDICQRGTSLTIQCQVDSQVTMMFWYRQQPGQSLTLIATANQGSEATYESGFVIDKFPISRPNLTFSTLTVSNMSPEDSSIYLCSVGEQGTVSGANVLTFGAGSRLTVL.

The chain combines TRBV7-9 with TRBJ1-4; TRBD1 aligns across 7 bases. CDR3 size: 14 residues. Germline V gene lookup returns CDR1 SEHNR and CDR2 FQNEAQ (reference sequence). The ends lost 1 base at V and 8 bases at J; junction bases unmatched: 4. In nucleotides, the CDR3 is TGTGCCAGCAGCTTAGAAACAGGGGCCGAAAAACTGTTTTTT. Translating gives CASSLETGAEKLFF.

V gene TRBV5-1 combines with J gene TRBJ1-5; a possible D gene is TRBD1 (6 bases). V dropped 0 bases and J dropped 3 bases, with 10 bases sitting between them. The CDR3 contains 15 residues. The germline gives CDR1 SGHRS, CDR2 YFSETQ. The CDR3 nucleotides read TGCGCCAGCAGCTTGGGGGGACAACCCAATCAGCCCCAGCATTTT. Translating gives CASSLGGQPNQPQHF. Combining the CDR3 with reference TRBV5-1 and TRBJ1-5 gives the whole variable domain KAGVTQTPRYLIKTRGQQVTLSCSPISGHRSVSWYQQTPGQGLQFLFEYFSETQRNKGNFPGRFSGRQFSNSRSEMNVSTLELGDSALYLCASSLGGQPNQPQHFGDGTRLSIL.

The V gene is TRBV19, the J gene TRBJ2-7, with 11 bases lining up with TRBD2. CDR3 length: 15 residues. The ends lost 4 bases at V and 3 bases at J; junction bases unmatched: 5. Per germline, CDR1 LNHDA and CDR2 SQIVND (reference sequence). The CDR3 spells CASSTGTSGFYEQYF. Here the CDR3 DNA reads TGTGCCAGTAGTACCGGGACTAGCGGATTCTACGAGCAGTACTTC.

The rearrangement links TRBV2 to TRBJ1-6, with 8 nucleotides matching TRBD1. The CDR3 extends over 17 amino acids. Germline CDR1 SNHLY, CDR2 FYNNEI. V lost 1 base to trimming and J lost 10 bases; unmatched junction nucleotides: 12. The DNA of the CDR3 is TGTGCCAGCAGTGAAGTCAAAGAGACAGGGGTTGGGTCACCCCTCCACTTT. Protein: CASSEVKETGVGSPLHF.

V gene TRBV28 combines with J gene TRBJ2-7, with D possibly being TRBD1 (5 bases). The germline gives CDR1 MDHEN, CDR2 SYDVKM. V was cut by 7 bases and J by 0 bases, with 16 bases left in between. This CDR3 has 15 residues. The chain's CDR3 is CASTIRGRNSYEQYF. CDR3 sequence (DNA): TGTGCCAGCACCATTAGGGGCAGAAACTCCTACGAGCAGTACTTC.

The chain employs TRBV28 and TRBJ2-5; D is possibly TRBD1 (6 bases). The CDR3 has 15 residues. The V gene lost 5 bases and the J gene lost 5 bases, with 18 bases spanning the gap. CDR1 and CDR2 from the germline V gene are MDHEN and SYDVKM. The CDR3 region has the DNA TGTGCCAGCAGTCTCCAGTGGGGGCAAGGGGAGACCCAGTACTTC. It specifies CASSLQWGQGETQYF.

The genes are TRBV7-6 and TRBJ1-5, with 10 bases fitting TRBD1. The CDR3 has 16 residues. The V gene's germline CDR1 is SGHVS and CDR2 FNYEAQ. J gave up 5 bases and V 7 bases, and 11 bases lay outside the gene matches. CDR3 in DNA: TGTGCCAGCAACTCTCCTGGGACAGGGGTGGATCAGCCCCAGCATTTT. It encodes CASNSPGTGVDQPQHF.

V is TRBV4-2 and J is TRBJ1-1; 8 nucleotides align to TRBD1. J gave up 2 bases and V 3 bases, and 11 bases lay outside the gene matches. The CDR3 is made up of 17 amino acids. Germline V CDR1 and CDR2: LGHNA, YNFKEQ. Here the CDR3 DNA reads TGTGCCAGCAGCCAGGACAGGGTGGGGTGGAAAAACACTGAAGCTTTCTTT. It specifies CASSQDRVGWKNTEAFF.

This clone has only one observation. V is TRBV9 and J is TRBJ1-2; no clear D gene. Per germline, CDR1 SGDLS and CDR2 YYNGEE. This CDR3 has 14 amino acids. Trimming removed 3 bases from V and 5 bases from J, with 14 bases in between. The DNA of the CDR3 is TGTGCCAGCAGCGCACCGGGTCCTTCGTATGGCTACACCTTC. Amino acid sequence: CASSAPGPSYGYTF.

The CDR3 region has the DNA TGTGCCAGCAGTTTGAGGCGGACTAGCTGGGGCGAGCAGTACTTC. Its translation: CASSLRRTSWGEQYF. V usage is TRBV28 and J usage is TRBJ2-7, with TRBD2 matching over 8 bases. Germline assignment: CDR1 MDHEN and CDR2 SYDVKM. J lost 6 bases, V lost 3 bases, and 10 bases had no gene match. The CDR3 is 15 amino acids.

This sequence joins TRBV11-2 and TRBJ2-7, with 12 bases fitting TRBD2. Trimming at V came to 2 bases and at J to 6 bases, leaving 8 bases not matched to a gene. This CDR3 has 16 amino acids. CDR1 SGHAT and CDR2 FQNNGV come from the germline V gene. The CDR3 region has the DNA TGTGCCAGCAGCTTACGACTAGCGGGAGCGGTGGGCGAGCAGTACTTC. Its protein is CASSLRLAGAVGEQYF.

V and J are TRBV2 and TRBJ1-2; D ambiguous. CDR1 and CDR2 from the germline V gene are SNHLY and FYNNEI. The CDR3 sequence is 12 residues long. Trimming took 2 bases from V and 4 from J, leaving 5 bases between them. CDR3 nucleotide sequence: TGTGCCAGCAGTGAACACAGCTATGGCTACACCTTC. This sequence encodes CASSEHSYGYTF.

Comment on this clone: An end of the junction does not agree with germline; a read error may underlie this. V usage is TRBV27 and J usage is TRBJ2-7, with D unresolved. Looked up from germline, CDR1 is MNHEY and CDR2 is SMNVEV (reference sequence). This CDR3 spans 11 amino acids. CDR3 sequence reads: CASSFARSSSF. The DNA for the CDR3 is TGTGCCAGCAGTTTCGCGCGTAGCTCCTCCTTC.